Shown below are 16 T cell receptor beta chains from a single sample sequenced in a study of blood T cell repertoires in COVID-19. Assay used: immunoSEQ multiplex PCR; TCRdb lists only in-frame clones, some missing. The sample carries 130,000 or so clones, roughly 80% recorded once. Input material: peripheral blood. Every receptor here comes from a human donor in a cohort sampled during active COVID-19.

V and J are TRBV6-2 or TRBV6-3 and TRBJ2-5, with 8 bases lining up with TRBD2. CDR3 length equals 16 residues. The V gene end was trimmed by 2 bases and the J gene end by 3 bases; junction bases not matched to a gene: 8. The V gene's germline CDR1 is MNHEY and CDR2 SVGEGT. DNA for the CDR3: TGTGCCAGCAGTTACGGGGGGGTAGCGGGGAAAGAGACCCAGTACTTC. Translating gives CASSYGGVAGKETQYF.

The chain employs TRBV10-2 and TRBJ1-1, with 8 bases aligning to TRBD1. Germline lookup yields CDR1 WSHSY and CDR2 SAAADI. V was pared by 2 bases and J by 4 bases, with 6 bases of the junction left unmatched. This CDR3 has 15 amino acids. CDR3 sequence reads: CASSEGTGGATEAFF. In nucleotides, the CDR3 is TGCGCCAGCAGTGAGGGGACAGGCGGGGCCACTGAAGCTTTCTTT.

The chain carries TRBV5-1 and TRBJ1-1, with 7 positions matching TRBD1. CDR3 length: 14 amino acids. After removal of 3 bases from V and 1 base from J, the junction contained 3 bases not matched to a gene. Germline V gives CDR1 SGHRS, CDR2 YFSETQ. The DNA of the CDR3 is TGCGCCAGCAGCTGGCAGGGGGGGAACACTGAAGCTTTCTTT. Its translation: CASSWQGGNTEAFF.

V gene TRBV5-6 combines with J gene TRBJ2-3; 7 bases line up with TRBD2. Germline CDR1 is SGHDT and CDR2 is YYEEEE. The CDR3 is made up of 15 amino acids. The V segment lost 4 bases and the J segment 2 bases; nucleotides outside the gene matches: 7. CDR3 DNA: TGTGCCAGCAGCGGCGGACTAGGAGACACAGATACGCAGTATTTT. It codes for CASSGGLGDTDTQYF.

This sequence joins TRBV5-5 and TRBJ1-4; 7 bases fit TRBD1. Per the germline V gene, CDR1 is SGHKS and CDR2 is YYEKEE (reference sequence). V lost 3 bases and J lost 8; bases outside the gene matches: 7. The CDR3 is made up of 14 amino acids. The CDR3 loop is CASSYGTVDEKLFF. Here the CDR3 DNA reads TGTGCCAGCAGCTACGGGACAGTCGACGAAAAACTGTTTTTT.

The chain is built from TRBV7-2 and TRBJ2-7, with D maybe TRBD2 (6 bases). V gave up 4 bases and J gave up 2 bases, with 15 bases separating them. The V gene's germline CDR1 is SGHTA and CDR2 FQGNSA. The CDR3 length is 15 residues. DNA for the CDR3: TGTGCCAGCAGCTCGGGACTTCAACTAACCTACGAGCAGTACTTC. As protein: CASSSGLQLTYEQYF.

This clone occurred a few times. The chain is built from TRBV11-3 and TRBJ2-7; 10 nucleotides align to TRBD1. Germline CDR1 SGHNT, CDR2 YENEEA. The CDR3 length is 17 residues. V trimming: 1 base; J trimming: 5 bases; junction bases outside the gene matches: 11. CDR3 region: CASSLAVGTGDFHEQYF. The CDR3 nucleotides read TGTGCCAGCAGCTTAGCCGTGGGGACAGGGGATTTCCACGAGCAGTACTTC.

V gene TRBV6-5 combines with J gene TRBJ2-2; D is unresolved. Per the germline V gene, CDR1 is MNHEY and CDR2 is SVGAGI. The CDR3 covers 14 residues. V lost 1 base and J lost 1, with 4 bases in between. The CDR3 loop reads CASSYFLNTGELFF. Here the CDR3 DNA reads TGTGCCAGCAGTTACTTTCTGAACACCGGGGAGCTGTTTTTT.

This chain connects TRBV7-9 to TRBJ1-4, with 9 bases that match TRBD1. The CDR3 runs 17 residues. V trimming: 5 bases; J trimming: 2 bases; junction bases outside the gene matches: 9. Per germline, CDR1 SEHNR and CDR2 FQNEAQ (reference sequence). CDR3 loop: CASSRSTGGSTNEKLFF. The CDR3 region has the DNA TGTGCCAGCAGCCGTTCGACAGGGGGGAGTACTAATGAAAAACTGTTTTTT. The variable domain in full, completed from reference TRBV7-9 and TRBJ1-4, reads DTGVSQNPRHKITKRGQNVTFRCDPISEHNRLYWYRQTLGQGPEFLTYFQNEAQLEKSRLLSDRFSAERPKGSFSTLEIQRTEQGDSAMYLCASSRSTGGSTNEKLFFGSGTQLSVL.

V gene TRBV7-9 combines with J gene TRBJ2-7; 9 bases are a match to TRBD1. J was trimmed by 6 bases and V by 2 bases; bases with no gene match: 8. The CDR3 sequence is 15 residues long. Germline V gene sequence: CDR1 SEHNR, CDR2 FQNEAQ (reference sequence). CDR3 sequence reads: CASSLPTGGIIEQYF. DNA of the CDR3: TGTGCCAGCAGCTTACCTACAGGGGGCATAATCGAGCAGTACTTC.

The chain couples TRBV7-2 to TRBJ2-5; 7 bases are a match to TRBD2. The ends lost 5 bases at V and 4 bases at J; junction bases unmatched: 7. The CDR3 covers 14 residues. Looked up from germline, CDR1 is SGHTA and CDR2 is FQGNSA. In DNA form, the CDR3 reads TGTGCCAGCAGCCCAATGGGGGGGGTAGAGACCCAGTACTTC. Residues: CASSPMGGVETQYF.

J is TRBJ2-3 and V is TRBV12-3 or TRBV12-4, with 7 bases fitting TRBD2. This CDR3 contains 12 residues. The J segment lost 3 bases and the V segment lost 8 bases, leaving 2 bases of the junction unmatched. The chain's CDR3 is CASGGVTDTQYF. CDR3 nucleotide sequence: TGTGCCAGCGGGGGGGTTACAGATACGCAGTATTTT.

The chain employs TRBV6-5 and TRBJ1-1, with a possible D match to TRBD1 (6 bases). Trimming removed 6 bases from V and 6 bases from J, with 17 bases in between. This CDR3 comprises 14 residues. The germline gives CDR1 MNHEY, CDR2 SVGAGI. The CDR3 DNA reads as TGTGCCAGCAGCCTAGACAGGTTTGCTTCTGAAGCTTTCTTT. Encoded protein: CASSLDRFASEAFF.

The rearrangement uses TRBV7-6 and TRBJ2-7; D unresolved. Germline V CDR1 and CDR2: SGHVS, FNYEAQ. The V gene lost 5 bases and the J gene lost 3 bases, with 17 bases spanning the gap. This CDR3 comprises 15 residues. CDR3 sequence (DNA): TGTGCCAGCAGCCTGAGCGTTAGAGAAGACTACGAGCAGTACTTC. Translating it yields CASSLSVREDYEQYF.

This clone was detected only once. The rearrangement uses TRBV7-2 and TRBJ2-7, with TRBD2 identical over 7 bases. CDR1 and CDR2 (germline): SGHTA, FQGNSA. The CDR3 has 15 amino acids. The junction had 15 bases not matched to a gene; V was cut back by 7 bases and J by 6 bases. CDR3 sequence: CASTPPASGGGEQYF. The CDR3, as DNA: TGTGCCAGCACCCCGCCTGCTTCGGGGGGTGGCGAGCAGTACTTC.

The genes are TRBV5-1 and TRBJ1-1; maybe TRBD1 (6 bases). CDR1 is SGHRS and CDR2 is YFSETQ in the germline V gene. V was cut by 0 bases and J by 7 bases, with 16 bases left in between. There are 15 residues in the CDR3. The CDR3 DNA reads TGCGCCAGCAGCTTGGCCGGCCAGGGGAAGAGTGAAGCTTTCTTT. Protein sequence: CASSLAGQGKSEAFF.